This entry features one TCR beta chain sequence. This table comes from immunoSEQ multiplex PCR, and its TCRdb copy is limited to in-frame clones, with some not included. The data show about 64,000 clones, around four fifths seen once. This entry is derived from a study of OX40 agonist ivuxolimab in advanced cancers. Study information: Those treated in dose escalation had hepatocellular carcinoma, melanoma, renal cell cancer or head and neck cancer.

Peripheral blood came from all dose cohorts at three timepoints. V dropped 2 bases and J dropped 5 bases, with 9 bases sitting between them. There are 13 residues in the CDR3. Germline CDR1 reads MNHEY; CDR2 reads SVGAGI. Material: CD4+ or CD8+ T cells sorted from blood, obtained in a trial of the OX40 agonist ivuxolimab. The chain uses TRBV6-5 and TRBJ2-5; tentative D call: TRBD2 (6 bases). The clonotype originates from an adult with an advanced solid tumor such as melanoma, head and neck, liver or kidney cancer. CDR3 coding DNA: TGTGCCAGCAGTTACGGGAGGAAGGAGACCCAGTACTTC. It yields the protein CASSYGRKETQYF.